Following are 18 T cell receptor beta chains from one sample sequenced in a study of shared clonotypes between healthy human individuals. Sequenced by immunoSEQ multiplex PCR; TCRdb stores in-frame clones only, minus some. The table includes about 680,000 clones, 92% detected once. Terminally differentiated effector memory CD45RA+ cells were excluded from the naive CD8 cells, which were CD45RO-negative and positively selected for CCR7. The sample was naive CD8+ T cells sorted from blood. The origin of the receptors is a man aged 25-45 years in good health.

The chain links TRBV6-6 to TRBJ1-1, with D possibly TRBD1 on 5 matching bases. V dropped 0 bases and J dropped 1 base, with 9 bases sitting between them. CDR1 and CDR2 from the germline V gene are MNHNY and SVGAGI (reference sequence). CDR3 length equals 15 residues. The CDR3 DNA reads TGTGCCAGCAGTTACTCGAGTAGGGGGAACACTGAAGCTTTCTTT. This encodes CASSYSSRGNTEAFF.

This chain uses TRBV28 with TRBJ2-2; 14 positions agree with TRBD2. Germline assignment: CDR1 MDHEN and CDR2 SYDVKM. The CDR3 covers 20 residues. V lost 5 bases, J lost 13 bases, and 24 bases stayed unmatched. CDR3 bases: TGTGCCAGCAGTGGTGGGACTAGCGGGAGAGGGAACCTAATCAGTCGGTGGCTGTTTTTT. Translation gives CASSGGTSGRGNLISRWLFF.

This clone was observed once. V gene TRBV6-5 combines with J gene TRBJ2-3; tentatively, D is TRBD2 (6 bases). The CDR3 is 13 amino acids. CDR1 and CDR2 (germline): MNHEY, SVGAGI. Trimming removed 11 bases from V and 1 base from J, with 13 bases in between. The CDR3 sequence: CAATRKGTDTQYF. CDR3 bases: TGTGCCGCGACTAGAAAGGGCACAGATACGCAGTATTTT.

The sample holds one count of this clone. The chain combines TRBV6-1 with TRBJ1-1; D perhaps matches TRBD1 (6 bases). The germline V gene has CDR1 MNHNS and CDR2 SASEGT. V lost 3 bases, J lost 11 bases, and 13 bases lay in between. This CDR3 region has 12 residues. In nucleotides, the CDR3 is TGTGCCAGCAGTGAGGGGGCGTTTCGGGCTTTCTTT. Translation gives CASSEGAFRAFF.

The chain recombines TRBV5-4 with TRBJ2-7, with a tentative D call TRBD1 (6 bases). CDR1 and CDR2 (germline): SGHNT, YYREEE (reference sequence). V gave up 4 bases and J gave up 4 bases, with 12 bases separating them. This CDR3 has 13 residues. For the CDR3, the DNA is TGTGCCAGCAGCCCTGGGACAACTTACGAGCAGTACTTC. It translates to CASSPGTTYEQYF.

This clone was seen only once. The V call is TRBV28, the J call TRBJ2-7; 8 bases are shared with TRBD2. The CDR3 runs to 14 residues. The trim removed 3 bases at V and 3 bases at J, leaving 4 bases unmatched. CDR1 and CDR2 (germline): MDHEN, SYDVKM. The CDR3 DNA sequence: TGTGCCAGCAGTTTCACTAGCGGAGGCTACGAGCAGTACTTC. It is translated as CASSFTSGGYEQYF.

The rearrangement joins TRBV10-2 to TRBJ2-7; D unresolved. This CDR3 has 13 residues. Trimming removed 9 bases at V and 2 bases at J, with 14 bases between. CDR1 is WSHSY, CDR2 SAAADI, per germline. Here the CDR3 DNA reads TGCGCCAGTACCGGGTCGATGCCCTACGAGCAGTACTTC. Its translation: CASTGSMPYEQYF.

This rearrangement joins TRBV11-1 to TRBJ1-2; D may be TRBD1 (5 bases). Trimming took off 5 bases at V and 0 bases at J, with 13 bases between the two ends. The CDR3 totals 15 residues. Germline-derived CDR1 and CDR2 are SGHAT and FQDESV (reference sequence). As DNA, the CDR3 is TGTGCCAGCAGCCCACGACAGCGAGCTAACTATGGCTACACCTTC. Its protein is CASSPRQRANYGYTF.

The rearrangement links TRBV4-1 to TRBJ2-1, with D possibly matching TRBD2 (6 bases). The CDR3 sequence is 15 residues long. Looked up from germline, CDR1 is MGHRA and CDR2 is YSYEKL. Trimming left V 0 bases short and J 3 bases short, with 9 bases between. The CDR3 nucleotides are TGCGCCAGCAGCCAAGATCCTAGCGACTACAATGAGCAGTTCTTC. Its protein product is CASSQDPSDYNEQFF.

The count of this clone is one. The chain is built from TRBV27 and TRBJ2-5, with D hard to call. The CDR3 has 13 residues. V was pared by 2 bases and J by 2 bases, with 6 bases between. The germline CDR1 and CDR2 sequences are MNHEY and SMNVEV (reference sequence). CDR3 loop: CASSLPGQETQYF. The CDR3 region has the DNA TGTGCCAGCAGTTTACCTGGACAAGAGACCCAGTACTTC.

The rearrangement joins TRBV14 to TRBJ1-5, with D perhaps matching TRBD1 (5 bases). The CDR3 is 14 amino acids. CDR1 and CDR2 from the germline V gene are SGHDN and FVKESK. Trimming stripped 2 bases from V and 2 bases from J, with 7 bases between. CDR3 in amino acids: CASSQPGRNQPQHF. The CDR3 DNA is TGTGCCAGCAGCCAACCGGGGCGCAATCAGCCCCAGCATTTT.

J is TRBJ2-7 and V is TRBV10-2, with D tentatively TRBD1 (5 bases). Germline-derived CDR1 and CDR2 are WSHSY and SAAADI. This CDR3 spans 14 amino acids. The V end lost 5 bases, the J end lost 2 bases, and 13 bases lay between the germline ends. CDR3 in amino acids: CASSLGAETYEQYF. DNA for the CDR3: TGCGCCAGCAGTTTAGGGGCAGAGACCTACGAGCAGTACTTC.

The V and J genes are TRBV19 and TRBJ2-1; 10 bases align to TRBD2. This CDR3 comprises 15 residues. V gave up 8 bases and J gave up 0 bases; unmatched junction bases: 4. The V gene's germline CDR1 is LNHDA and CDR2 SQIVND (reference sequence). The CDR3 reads CASVSGRDSYNEQFF. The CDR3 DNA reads TGTGCCAGTGTGAGCGGGAGGGACTCCTACAATGAGCAGTTCTTC.

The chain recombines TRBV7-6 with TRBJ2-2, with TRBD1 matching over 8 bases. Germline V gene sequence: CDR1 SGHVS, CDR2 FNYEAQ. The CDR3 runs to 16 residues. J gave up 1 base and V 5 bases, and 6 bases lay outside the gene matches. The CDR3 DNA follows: TGTGCCAGCAGCCCCTCCGGGACAGGGAACACCGGGGAGCTGTTTTTT. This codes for CASSPSGTGNTGELFF.

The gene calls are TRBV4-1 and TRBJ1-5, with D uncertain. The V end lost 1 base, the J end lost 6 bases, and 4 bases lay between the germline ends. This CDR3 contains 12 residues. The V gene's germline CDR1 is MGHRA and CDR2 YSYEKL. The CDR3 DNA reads TGCGCCAGCAGCCAAGGGGGTCAGCCCCAGCATTTT. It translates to CASSQGGQPQHF.

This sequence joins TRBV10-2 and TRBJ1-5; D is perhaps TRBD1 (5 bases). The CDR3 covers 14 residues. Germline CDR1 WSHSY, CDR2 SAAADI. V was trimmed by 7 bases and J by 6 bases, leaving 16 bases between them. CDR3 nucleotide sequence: TGCGCCAGCACCGATGGGGGTCTGAGTCAGCCCCAGCATTTT. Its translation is CASTDGGLSQPQHF.

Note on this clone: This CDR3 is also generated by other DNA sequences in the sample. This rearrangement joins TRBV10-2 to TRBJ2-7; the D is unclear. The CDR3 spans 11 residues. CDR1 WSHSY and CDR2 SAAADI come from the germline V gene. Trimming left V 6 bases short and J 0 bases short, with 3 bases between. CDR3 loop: CASSDSYEQYF. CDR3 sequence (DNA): TGCGCCAGCAGCGACTCCTACGAGCAGTACTTC.

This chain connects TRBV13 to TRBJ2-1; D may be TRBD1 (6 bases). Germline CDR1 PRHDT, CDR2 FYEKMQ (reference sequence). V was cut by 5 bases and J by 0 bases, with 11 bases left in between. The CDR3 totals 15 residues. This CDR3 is CASSRGSSSYNEQFF. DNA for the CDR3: TGTGCCAGCAGCAGGGGGTCCAGCTCCTACAATGAGCAGTTCTTC.